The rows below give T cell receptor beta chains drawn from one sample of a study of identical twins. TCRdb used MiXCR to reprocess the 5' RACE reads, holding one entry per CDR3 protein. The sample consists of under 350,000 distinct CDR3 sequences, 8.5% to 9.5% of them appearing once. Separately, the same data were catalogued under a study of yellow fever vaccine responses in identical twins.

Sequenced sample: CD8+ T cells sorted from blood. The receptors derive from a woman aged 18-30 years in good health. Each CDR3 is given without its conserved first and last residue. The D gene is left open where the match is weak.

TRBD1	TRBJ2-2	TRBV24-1	ATQDRGNTGELF
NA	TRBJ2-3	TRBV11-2	ASSLFLGQGTDTQY
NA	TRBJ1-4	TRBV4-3	ASSQDLEVGVAEKLF
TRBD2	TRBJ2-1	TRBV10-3	AISEGTSGRAPYNEQF
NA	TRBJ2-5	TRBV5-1	ASSSWNPQETQY
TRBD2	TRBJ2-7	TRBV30	AWTQLGEGEQY
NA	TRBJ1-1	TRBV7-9	ASRSDNQNTEAF
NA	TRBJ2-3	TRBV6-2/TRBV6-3	ASSYEVTDTQY
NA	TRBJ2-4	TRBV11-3	ASSLELQGAKNIQY
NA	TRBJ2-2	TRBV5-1	ASSPTRLADYTGELF
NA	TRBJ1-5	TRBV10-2	ASRQLPNQPQH
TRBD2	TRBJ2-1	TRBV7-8	ASSSYLSGGAYNEQF
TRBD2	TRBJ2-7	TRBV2	ASSEAWSGRTYEQY
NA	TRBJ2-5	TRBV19	ASSMDSYQETQY
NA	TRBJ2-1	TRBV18	ASSPAGNSYNEQF
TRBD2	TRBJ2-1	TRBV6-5	ASSYLAGNEQF
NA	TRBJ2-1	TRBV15	ATSGGNRVEQF
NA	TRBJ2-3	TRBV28	ASNRGSSKTDTQY
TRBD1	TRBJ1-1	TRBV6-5	ASSYYAGTGSKNTEAF
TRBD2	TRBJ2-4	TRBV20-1	SAVTSGSAKNIQY
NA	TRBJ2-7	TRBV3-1	ASSQEGPRGYEQY
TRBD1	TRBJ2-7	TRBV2	ASSEDSGQGSYEQY
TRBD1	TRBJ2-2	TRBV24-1	ATSEYDRANTGELF
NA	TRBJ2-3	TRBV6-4	ASTRGAIDTQY
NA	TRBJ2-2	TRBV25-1	ASSRTTNTGELF
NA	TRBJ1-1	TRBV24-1	ATRGNTEAF
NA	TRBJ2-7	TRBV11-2	ASSLDLLNSYEQY
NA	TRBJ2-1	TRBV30	AWSSIFDEQF
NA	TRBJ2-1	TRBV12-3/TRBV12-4	ASRSAGHANNEQF
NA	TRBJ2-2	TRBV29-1	SVEDGDMNTGELF
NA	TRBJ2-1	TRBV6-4	ASSDRSGGEQF
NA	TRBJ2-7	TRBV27	ASSPAGLGYEQY
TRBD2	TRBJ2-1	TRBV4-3	ASSQDSSGRAGNEQF
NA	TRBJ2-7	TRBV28	ASSPSTGHEQY
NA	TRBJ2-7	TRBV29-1	SAREGNEQY
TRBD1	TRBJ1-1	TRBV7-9	ASSGTGRDTEAF
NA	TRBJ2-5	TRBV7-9	ASTHREEETQY
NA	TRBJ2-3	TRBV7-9	ASSLGGLGTDTQY
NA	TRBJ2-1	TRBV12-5	ASGSTRMSEQF
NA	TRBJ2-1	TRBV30	AWSIGGGDNEQF
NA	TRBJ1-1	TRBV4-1	ASSQQYPEREGGRTEAF
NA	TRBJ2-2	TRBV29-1	SVVQPGSNTGELF
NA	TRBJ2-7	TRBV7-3	ASSLGQGLSEQY
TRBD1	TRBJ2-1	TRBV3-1	ASSQVRTGLIHNEQF
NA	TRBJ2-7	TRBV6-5	ASSYSVADPTYEQY
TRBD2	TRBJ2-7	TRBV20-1	SATRVAGGSYEQY
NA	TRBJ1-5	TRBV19	ASSPGGGGFYQPQH
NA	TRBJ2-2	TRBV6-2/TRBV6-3	ASMARGNTGELF
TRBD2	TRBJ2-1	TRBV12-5	ASGLGTSGGVLRDNEQF
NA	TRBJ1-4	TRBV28	AAHAVRENEKLF